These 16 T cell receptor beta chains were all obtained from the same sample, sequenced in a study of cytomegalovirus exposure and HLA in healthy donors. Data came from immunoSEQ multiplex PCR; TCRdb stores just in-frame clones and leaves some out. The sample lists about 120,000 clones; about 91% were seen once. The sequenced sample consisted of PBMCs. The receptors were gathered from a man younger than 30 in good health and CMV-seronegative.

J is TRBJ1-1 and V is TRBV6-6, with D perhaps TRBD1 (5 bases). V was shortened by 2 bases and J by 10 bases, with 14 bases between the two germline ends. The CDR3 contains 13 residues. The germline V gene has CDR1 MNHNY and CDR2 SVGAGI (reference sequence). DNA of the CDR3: TGTGCCAGCAGTTACCGTGGGGGGGAGGGAGCTTTCTTT. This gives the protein CASSYRGGEGAFF.

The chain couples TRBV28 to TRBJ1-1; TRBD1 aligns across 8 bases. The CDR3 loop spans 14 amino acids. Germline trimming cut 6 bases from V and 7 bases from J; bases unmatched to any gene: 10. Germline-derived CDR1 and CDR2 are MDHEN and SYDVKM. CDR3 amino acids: CASSLDRAGVEAFF. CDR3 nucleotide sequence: TGTGCCAGCAGCTTGGACAGGGCGGGGGTTGAAGCTTTCTTT. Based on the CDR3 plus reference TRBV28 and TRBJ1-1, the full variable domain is DVKVTQSSRYLVKRTGEKVFLECVQDMDHENMFWYRQDPGLGLRLIYFSYDVKMKEKGDIPEGYSVSREKKERFSLILESASTNQTSMYLCASSLDRAGVEAFFGQGTRLTVV.

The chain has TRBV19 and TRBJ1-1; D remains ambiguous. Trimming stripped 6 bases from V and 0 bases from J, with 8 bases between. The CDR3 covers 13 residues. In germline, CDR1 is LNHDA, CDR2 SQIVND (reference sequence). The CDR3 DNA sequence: TGTGCCAGTAGGGTACACATGAACACTGAAGCTTTCTTT. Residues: CASRVHMNTEAFF.

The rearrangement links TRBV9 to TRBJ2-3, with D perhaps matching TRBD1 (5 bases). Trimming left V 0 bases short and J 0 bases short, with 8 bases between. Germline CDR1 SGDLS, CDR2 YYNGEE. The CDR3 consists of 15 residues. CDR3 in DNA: TGTGCCAGCAGCGTAGGAGCAGGGAGCACAGATACGCAGTATTTT. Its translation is CASSVGAGSTDTQYF.

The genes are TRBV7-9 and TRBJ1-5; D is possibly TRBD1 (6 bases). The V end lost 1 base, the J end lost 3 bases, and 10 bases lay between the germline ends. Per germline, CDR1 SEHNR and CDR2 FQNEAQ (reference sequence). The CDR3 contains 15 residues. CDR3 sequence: CASSLGTENNQPQHF. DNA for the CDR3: TGTGCCAGCAGCTTAGGGACAGAAAACAATCAGCCCCAGCATTTT.

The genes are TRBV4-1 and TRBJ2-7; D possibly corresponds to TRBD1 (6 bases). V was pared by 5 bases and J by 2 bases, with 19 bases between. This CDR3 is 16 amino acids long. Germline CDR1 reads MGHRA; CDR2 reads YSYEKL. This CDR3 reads CASSTRPGHGPYEQYF. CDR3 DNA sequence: TGCGCCAGCAGCACGCGACCGGGACACGGACCCTACGAGCAGTACTTC.

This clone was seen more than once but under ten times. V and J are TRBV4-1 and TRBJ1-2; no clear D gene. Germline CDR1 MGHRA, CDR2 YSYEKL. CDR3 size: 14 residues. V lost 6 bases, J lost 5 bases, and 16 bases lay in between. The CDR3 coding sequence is TGCGCCAGCAGGCCTAGTTCAATCGCTTATGGCTACACCTTC. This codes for CASRPSSIAYGYTF.

CDR3 sequence (DNA): TGTGCCAGCAGTTCGGCTGACCGGACAGGGTTCGAGCAGTACTTC. Its protein is CASSSADRTGFEQYF. The genes are TRBV28 and TRBJ2-7, with 8 bases aligning to TRBD1. The germline V gene encodes CDR1 MDHEN and CDR2 SYDVKM. This CDR3 spans 15 amino acids. The V gene end was trimmed by 4 bases and the J gene end by 6 bases; junction bases not matched to a gene: 11.

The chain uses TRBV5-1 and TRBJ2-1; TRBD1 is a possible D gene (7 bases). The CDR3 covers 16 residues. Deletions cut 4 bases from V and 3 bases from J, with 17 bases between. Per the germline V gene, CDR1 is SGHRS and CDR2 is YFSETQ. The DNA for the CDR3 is TGCGCCAGCAGCCGTATGGGGGGACAGTACTACAATGAGCAGTTCTTC. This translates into CASSRMGGQYYNEQFF.

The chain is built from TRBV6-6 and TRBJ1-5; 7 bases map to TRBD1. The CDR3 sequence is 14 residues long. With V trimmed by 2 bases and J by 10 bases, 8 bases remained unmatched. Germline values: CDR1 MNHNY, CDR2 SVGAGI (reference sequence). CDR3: CASSYVRGLAPQHF. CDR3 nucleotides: TGTGCCAGCAGTTACGTGAGGGGGCTCGCTCCCCAGCATTTT.

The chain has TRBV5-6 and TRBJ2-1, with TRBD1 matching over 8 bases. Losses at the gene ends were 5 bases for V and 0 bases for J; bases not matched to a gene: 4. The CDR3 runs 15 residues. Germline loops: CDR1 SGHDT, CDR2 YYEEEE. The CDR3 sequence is CASSLGQGSYNEQFF. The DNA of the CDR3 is TGTGCCAGCAGTCTAGGACAGGGCTCCTACAATGAGCAGTTCTTC.

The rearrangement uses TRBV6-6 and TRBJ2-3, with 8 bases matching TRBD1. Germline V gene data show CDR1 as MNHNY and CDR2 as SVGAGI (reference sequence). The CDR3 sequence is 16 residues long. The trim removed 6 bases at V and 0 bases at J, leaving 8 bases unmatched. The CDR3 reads CASRDRQGPSTDTQYF. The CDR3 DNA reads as TGTGCCAGCAGAGATCGACAGGGGCCGAGCACAGATACGCAGTATTTT.

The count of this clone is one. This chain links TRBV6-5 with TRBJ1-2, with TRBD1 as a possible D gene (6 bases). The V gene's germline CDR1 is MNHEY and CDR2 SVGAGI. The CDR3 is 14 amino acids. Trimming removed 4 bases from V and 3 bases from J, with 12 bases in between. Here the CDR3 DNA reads TGTGCCAGCAGTTTAGGGGGAAGTGACTATGGCTACACCTTC. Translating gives CASSLGGSDYGYTF.

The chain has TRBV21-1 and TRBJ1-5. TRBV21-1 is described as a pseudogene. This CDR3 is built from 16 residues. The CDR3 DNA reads TGTGCCAGCAGCAAAGTCTGGGAGGATAGCAATCAGCCCCAGCATTTT. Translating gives CASSKVWEDSNQPQHF.

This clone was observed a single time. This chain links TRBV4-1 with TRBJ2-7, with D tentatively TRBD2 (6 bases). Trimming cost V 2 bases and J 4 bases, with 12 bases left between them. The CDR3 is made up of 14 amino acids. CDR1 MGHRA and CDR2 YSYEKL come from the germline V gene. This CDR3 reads CASSQNSGGYEQYF. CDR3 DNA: TGCGCCAGCAGCCAAAATAGTGGGGGGTACGAGCAGTACTTC.

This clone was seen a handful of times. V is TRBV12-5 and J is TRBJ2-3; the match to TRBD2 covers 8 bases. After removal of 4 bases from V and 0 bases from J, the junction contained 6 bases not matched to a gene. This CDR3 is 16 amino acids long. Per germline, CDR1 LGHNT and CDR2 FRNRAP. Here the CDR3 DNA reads TGTGCTAGTGGTTCACCACTAGCGGCTAGCACAGATACGCAGTATTTT. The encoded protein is CASGSPLAASTDTQYF.